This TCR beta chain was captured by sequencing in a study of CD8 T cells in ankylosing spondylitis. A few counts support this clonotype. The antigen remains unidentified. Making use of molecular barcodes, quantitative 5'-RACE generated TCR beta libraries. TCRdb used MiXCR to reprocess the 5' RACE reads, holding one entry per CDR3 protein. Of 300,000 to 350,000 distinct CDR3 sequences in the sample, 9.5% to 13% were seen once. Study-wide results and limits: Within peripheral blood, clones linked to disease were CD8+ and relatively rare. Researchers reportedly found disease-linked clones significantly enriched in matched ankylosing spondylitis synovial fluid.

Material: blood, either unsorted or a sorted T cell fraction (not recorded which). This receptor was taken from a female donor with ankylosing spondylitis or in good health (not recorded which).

Here the CDR3 reads CASSINGRGNEQFF. Written as DNA, the CDR3 is TGTGCCAGTAGTATAAACGGGAGAGGAAATGAGCAGTTCTTC. The gene calls are TRBV19 and TRBJ2-1; D perhaps matches TRBD2 (6 bases). Trimming cost V 2 bases and J 7 bases, with 12 bases left between them. CDR1 LNHDA and CDR2 SQIVND come from the germline V gene (reference sequence). The CDR3 contains 14 residues.